Described below is a single TCR beta chain sequence and its context. Its antigen is undetermined. Though probably carrying unrecorded immune exposures, donors were nominally healthy at sampling. This sample was taken from a study of cytomegalovirus exposure and HLA in healthy donors. Study at large: Unique TCRs numbering roughly 85 million, obtained from HLA-typed donors, made up an early data release.

This PCR relied on a set of 60 Vbeta primers and 13 Jbeta primers. TCRdb's table, derived via immunoSEQ multiplex PCR, lists solely in-frame clones and lacks some. The sample has roughly 100,000 clones, roughly 75% seen once. The study, taken as a whole, reports: TCR beta V- and J-gene trimming was later associated with a missense DCLRE1C variant. When presence/absence was analysed, sequencing depth was taken to be roughly uniform across donors.

The junction had 7 bases not matched to a gene; V was cut back by 6 bases and J by 2 bases. The CDR3 sequence is 14 residues long. The germline V gene encodes CDR1 LNHDA and CDR2 SQIVND (reference sequence). The chain combines TRBV19 with TRBJ2-7, with 7 positions matching TRBD1. The source is a man aged 40-49 years in good health and CMV-seronegative. The sequenced material came from PBMCs. CDR3 in amino acids: CASSDRQGTYEQYF. CDR3 nucleotide sequence: TGTGCCAGTAGCGACAGACAGGGAACCTACGAGCAGTACTTC.